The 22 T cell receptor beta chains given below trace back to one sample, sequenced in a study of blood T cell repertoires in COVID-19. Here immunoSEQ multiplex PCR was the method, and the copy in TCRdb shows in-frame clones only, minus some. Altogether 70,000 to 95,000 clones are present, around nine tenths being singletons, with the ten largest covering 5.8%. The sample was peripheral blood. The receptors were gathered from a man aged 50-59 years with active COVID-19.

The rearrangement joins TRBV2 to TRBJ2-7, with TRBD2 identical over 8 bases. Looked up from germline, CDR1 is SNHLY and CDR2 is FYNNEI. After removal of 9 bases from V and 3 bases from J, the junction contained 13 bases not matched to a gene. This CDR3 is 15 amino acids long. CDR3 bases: TGTGCCAGTAACGGGCGGGGGGCCATAAACTACGAGCAGTACTTC. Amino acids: CASNGRGAINYEQYF. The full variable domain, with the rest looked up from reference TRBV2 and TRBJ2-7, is EPEVTQTPSHQVTQMGQEVILRCVPISNHLYFYWYRQILGQKVEFLVSFYNNEISEKSEIFDDQFSVERPDGSNFTLKIRSTKLEDSAMYFCASNGRGAINYEQYFGPGTRLTVT.

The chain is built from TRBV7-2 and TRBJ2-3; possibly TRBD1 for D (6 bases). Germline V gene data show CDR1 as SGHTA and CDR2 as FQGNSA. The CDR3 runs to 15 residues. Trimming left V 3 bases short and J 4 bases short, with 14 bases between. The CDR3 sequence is CASSFGDQGPDTQYF. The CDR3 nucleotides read TGTGCCAGCAGCTTCGGTGACCAGGGGCCAGATACGCAGTATTTT.

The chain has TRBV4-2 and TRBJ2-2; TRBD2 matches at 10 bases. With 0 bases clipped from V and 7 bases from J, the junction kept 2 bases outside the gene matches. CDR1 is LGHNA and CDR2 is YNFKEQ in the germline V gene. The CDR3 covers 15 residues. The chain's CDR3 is CASSQDSGGVGELFF. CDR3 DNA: TGTGCCAGCAGCCAAGACAGCGGGGGGGTCGGGGAGCTGTTTTTT.

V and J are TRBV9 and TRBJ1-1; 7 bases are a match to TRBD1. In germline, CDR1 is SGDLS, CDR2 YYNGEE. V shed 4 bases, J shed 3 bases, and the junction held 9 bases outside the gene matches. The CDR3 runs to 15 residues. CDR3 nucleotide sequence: TGTGCCAGCAGCCCCCGGACAGGATTGGACACTGAAGCTTTCTTT. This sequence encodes CASSPRTGLDTEAFF.

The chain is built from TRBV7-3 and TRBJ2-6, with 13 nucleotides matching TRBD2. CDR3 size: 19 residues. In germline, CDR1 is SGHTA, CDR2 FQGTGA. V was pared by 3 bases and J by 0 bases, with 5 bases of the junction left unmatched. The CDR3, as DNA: TGTGCCAGCAGCTTTCCGGGACTAGCGGGGAACTCTGGGGCCAACGTCCTGACTTTC. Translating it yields CASSFPGLAGNSGANVLTF.

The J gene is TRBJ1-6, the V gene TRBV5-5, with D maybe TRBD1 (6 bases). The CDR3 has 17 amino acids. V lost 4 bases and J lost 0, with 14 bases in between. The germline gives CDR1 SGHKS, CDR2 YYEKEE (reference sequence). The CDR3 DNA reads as TGTGCCAGCAGCCCAGGAGAAGGGGGCTCCTATAATTCACCCCTCCACTTT. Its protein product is CASSPGEGGSYNSPLHF. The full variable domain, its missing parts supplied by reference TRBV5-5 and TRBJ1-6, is DAGVTQSPTHLIKTRGQQVTLRCSPISGHKSVSWYQQVLGQGPQFIFQYYEKEERGRGNFPDRFSARQFPNYSSELNVNALLLGDSALYLCASSPGEGGSYNSPLHFGNGTRLTVT.

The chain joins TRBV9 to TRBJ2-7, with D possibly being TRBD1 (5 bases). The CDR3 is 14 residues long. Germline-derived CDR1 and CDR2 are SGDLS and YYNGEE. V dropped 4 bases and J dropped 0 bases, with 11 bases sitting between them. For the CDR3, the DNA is TGTGCCAGCAGCCCGAGGACAAACTCCTACGAGCAGTACTTC. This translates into CASSPRTNSYEQYF.

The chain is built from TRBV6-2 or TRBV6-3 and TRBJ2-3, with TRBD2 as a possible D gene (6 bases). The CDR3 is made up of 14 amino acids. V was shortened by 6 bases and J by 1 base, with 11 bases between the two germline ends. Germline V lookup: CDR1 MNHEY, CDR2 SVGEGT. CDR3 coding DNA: TGTGCCAGCAGATACCCGGGAGGCACAGATACGCAGTATTTT. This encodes CASRYPGGTDTQYF.

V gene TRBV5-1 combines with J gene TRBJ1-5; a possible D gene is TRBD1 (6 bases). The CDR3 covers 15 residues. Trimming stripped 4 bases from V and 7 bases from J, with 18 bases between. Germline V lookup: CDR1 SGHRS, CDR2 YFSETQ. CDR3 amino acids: CASSRRDKAPQPQHF. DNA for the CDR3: TGCGCCAGCAGCAGACGGGACAAGGCCCCGCAGCCCCAGCATTTT.

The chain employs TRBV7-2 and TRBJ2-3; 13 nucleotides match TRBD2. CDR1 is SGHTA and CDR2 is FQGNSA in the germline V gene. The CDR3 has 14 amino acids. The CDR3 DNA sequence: TGTGTAACTAGCGGGAGGGCCTTTGCAGATACGCAGTATTTT. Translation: CVTSGRAFADTQYF. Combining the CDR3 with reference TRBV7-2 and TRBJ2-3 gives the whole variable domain GAGVSQSPSNKVTEKGKDVELRCDPISGHTALYWYRQSLGQGLEFLIYFQGNSAPDKSGLPSDRFSAERTGGSVSTLTIQRTQQEDSAVYLCVTSGRAFADTQYFGPGTRLTVL.

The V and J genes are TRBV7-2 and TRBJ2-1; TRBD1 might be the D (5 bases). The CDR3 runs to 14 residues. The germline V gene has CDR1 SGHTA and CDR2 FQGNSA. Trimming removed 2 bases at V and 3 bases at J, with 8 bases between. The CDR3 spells CASSLQTVYNEQFF. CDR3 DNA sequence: TGTGCCAGCAGCTTACAGACAGTCTACAATGAGCAGTTCTTC.

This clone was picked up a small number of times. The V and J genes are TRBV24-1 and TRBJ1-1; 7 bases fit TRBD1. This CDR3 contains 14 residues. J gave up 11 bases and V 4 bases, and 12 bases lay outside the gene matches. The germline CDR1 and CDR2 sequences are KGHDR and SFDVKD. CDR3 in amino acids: CATSDPADRDGAFF. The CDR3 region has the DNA TGTGCCACCAGTGACCCTGCTGACAGGGATGGGGCTTTCTTT.

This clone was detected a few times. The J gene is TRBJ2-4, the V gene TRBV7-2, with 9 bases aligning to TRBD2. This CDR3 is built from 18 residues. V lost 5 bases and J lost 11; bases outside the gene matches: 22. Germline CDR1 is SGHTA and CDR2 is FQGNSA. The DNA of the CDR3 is TGTGCCAGCAGCGCCATGACTCTAGCGGGAAGGGGAAAAACTGTTCAGTACTTC. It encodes CASSAMTLAGRGKTVQYF.

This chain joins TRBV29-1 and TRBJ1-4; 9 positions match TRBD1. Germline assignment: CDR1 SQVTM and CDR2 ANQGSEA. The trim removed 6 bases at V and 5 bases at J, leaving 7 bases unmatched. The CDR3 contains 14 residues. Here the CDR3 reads CSVLSDRGNEKLFF. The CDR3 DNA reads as TGCAGCGTCCTGTCTGACAGGGGGAATGAAAAACTGTTTTTT.

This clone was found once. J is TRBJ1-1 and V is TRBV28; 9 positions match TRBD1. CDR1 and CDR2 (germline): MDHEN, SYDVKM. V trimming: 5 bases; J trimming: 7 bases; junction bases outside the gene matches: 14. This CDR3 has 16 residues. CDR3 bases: TGTGCCAGCAGTACGGGACAGGGCCTTCTATGGTTTGAAGCTTTCTTT. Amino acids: CASSTGQGLLWFEAFF.

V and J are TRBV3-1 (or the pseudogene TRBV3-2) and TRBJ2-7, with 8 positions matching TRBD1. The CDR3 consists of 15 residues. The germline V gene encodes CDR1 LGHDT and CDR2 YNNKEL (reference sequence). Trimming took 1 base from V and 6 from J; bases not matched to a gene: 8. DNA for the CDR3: TGTGCCAGCAGCCAAGCTCGTGGACAGGGTAGCGAGCAGTACTTC. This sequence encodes CASSQARGQGSEQYF.

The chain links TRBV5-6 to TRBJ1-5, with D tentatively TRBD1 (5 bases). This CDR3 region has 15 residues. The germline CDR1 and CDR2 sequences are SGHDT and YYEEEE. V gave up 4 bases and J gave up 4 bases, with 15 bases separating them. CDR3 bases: TGTGCCAGCAGCCCGGGGGGGGTTCGGAATCAGCCCCAGCATTTT. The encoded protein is CASSPGGVRNQPQHF.

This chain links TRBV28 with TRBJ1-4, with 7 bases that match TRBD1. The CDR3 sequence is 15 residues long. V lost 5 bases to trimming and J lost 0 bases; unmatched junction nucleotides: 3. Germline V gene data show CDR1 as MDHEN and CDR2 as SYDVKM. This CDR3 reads CASSTGVATNEKLFF. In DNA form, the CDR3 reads TGTGCCAGCAGTACAGGGGTAGCAACTAATGAAAAACTGTTTTTT.

The CDR3 DNA is TGTGCCAGTAGTATAGGAACGGGATCACCCCTCCACTTT. It codes for CASSIGTGSPLHF. The rearrangement uses TRBV19 and TRBJ1-6; D is unclear. Trimming pared 1 base from V and 10 bases from J, leaving 8 bases between. Germline assignment: CDR1 LNHDA and CDR2 SQIVND (reference sequence). The CDR3 totals 13 residues. The variable domain in full, with the rest retrieved from reference TRBV19 and TRBJ1-6, is DGGITQSPKYLFRKEGQNVTLSCEQNLNHDAMYWYRQDPGQGLRLIYYSQIVNDFQKGDIAEGYSVSREKKESFPLTVTSAQKNPTAFYLCASSIGTGSPLHFGNGTRLTVT.

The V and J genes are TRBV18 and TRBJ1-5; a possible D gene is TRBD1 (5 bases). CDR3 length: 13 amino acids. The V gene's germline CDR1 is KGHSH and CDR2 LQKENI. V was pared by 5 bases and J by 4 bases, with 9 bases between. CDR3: CASSDSSNQPQHF. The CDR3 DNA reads TGTGCCAGCTCAGACAGCTCTAATCAGCCCCAGCATTTT.

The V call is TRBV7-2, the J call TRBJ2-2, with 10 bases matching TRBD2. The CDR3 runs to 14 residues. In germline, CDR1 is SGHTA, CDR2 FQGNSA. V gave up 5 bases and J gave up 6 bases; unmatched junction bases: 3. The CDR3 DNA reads TGTGCCAGCAGCCTTAGCGGGAGGTCCGGGGAGCTGTTTTTT. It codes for CASSLSGRSGELFF.

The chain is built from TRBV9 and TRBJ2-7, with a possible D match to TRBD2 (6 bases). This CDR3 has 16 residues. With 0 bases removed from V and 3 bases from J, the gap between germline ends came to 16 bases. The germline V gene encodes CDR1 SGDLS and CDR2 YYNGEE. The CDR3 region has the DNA TGTGCCAGCAGCGTAGGGGCACTAGCCCGATACTACGAGCAGTACTTC. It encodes CASSVGALARYYEQYF.